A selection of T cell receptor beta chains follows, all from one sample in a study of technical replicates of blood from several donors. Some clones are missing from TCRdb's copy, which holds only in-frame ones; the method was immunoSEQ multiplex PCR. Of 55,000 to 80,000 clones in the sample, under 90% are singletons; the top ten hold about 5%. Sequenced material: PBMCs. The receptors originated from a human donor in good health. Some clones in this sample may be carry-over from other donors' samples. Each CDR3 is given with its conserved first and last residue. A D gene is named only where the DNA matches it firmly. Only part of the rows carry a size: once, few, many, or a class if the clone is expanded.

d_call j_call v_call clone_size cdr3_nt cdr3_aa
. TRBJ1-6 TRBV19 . TGTGCCAGTAGTAATGTTGCGGCGTTGGTAAATTCACCCCTCCACTTT CASSNVAALVNSPLHF
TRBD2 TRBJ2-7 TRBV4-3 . TGCGCCAGCAGCCAAGCTCTAGCGGGAGTCCACGAGCAGTACTTC CASSQALAGVHEQYF
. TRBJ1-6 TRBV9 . TGTGCCAGCAGCCCCTCCGGAGGGCCAAGCTCCTATAATTCACCCCTCCACTTT CASSPSGGPSSYNSPLHF
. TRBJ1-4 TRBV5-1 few TGCGCCAGCAGCATGTCAACAGGGTTAAATGAAAAACTGTTTTTT CASSMSTGLNEKLFF
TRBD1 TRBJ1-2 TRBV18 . TGTGCCAGCTCACCCGTCCGACAGGGTACCAACTATGGCTACACCTTC CASSPVRQGTNYGYTF
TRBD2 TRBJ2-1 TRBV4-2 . TGTGCCAGCAGCCCTATGAGTTTGCGGGAGAACCACAATGAGCAGTTCTTC CASSPMSLRENHNEQFF
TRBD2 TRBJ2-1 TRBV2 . TGTGCCAGCAGACCACAGACTAGCGGGGCAAATGAGCAGTTCTTC CASRPQTSGANEQFF
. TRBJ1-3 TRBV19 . TGTGCCAGCAAGGACAGCCACTCTGGAAACACCATATATTTT CASKDSHSGNTIYF
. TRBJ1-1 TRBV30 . TGTGCCTGGAGTGTACAGGTCCGGATTGGGAACACTGAAGCTTTCTTT CAWSVQVRIGNTEAFF
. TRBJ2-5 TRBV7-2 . TGTGCCAGCAGCCCGAGGGGTAGCGGTGGGGAGACCCAGTACTTC CASSPRGSGGETQYF
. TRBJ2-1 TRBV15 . TGTGCCACCAGCAGAGTCAGTGGCGGCAACTACAATGAGCAGTTCTTC CATSRVSGGNYNEQFF
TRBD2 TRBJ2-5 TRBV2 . TGTGCCAGCAGGGGGACTAGCGGGAGTAGGCGAGAGACCCAGTACTTC CASRGTSGSRRETQYF
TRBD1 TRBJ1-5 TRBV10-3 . TGTGCCATCAGTCAGGGACAGGGGGCTCTACAGCCCCAGCATTTT CAISQGQGALQPQHF
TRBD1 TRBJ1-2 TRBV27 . TGTGCCAGCAGTTTATTTGCCCTGGGGCGGACAGGTGACAACTATGGCTACACCTTC CASSLFALGRTGDNYGYTF
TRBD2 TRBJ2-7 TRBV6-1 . TGTGCCAGCACCGGGGGGGACTTATTAGTCTACGAGCAGTACTTC CASTGGDLLVYEQYF
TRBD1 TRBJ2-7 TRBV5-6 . TGTGCCAGCAGTTATACAGGGGTGGGCTCCTACGAGCAGTACTTC CASSYTGVGSYEQYF
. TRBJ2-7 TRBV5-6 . TGTGCCAGCAGCCCAGATACAGAATCGTCTTACACCTACGAGCAGTACTTC CASSPDTESSYTYEQYF